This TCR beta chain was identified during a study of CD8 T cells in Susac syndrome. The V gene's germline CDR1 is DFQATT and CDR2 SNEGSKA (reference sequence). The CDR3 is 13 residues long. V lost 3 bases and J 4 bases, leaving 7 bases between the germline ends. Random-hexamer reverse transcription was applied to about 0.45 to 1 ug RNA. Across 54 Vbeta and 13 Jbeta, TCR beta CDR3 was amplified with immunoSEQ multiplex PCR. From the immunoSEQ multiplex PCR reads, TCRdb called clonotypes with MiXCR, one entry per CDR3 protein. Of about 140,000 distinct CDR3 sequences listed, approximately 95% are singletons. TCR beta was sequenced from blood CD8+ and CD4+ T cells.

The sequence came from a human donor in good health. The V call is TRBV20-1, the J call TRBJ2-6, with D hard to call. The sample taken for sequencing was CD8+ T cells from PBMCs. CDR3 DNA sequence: TGCAGTGCTAGTAGTTCGGGGGCCAACGTCCTGACTTTC. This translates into CSASSSGANVLTF.